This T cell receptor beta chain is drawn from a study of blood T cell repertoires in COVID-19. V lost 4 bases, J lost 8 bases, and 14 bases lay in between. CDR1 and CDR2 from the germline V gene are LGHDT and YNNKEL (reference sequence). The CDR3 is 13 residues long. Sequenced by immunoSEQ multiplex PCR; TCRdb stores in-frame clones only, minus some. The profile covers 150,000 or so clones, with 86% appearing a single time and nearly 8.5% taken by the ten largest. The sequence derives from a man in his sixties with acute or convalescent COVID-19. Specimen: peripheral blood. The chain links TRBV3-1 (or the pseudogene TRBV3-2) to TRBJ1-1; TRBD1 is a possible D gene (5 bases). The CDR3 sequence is CASSPSGGREAFF. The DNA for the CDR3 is TGTGCCAGCAGCCCATCCGGGGGAAGGGAAGCTTTCTTT.